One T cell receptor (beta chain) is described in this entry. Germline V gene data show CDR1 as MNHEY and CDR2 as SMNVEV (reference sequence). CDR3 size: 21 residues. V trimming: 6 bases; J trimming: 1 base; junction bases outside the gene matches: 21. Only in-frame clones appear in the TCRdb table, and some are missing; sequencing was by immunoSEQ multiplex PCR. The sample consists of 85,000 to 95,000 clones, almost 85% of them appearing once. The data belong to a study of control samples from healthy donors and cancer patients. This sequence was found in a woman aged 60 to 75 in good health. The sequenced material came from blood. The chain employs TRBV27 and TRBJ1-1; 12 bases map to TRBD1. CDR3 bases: TGTGCCAGCAGATCTGCGACGGGGAACCGGGACAGGGGGCTACCGAACACTGAAGCTTTCTTT. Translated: CASRSATGNRDRGLPNTEAFF.